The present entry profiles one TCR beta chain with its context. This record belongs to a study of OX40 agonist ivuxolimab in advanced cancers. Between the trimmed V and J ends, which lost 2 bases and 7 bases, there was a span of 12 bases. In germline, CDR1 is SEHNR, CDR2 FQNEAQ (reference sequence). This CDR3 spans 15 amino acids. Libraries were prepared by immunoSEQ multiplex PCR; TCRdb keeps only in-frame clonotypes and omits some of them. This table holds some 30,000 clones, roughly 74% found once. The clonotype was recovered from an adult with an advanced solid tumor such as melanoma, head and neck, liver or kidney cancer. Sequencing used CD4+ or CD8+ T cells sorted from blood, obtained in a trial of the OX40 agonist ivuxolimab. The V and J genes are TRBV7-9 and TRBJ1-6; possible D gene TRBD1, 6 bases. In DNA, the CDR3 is TGTGCCAGCAGCTTATTACAGGGCGTAAATTCACCCCTCCACTTT. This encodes CASSLLQGVNSPLHF. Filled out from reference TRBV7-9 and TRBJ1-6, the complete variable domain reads DTGVSQNPRHKITKRGQNVTFRCDPISEHNRLYWYRQTLGQGPEFLTYFQNEAQLEKSRLLSDRFSAERPKGSFSTLEIQRTEQGDSAMYLCASSLLQGVNSPLHFGNGTRLTVT.